The source of this T cell receptor beta chain is a study of identical twins. Template switching created a universal primer site, and the cDNA included unique molecular identifiers. MiXCR, run by TCRdb on the 5' RACE reads, gives a single entry per CDR3 protein. The data show 1.5 million to 2 million distinct CDR3 sequences, about 30% seen once. Germline V CDR1 and CDR2: SGDLS, YYNGEE. V dropped 0 bases and J dropped 3 bases, with 8 bases sitting between them. The CDR3 has 14 amino acids. This clonotype was recorded a few times. The specimen was cord blood. The chain is built from TRBV9 and TRBJ2-3; the D gene is possibly TRBD2 (6 bases). This clonotype was sampled from a newborn girl in good health. The CDR3 here is CASSVVGRTDTQYF. The CDR3 DNA is TGTGCCAGCAGCGTAGTTGGGAGGACAGATACGCAGTATTTT.